The sequence of this T cell receptor beta chain was determined in a study of blood T cell repertoires in COVID-19. About the research overall: Sites across the United States, Italy and Spain contributed samples from acute and convalescent COVID-19. Sources were T cells, B-cell-depleted T cells, or PBMCs; the material itself was cDNA or gDNA.

As originally analysed: Reference gene primer amplification yielded estimated nucleated cell counts. The data were produced by immunoSEQ multiplex PCR, yet TCRdb's version contains in-frame clones alone and is incomplete. That table gives V, J and clone size, and the DNA gave D and trimming. The sample has around 200,000 clones, roughly 89% seen once; the top ten hold about 0.95%. Losses at the gene ends were 0 bases for V and 2 bases for J; bases not matched to a gene: 10. CDR1 is MNHEY, CDR2 SVGEGT, per germline. The CDR3 runs 17 residues. This chain connects TRBV6-2 or TRBV6-3 to TRBJ2-7, with 7 bases that match TRBD2. The TCR comes from a young woman who had recovered from COVID-19. The sample consisted of peripheral blood. CDR3 in amino acids: CASSYSYYWGGAYEQYF. The CDR3 DNA reads TGTGCCAGCAGTTACTCATACTACTGGGGAGGGGCCTACGAGCAGTACTTC.